Shown below are 19 T cell receptor beta chains from a single sample sequenced in a study of cytomegalovirus exposure and HLA in healthy donors (dated by TCRdb to about 2017). Receptor libraries were prepared by the immunoSEQ multiplex PCR assay. For the multiplex PCR, a mixture combining 60 forward primers for TCR Vbeta segments and 13 reverse primers for TCR Jbeta segments was used. TCRdb provides this immuneACCESS table in a form limited to in-frame rearrangements. Some clones are lacking; in checked studies, under half of them reflect an unresolved V gene, and why the rest are absent is not known. For this sample there are tens of thousands of clones; 76% appear just once. The ten largest clonotypes hold 1.4% of the sample. The sequenced sample consisted of PBMCs. These receptors all stem from a male donor in good health and CMV-seronegative.

V and J are TRBV28 and TRBJ2-1; D is uncertain. The germline V and J ends were trimmed by 6 bases and 9 bases, with 21 bases remaining between them. The CDR3 is 15 amino acids. The germline V gene has CDR1 MDHEN and CDR2 SYDVKM. The DNA of the CDR3 is TGTGCCAGCAGGCTATCCGATCTACGCAATGCTGAGCAGTTCTTC. Residues: CASRLSDLRNAEQFF.

Concerning this clone: Germline and junction disagree at one end, which may indicate a read error. The chain links TRBV5-6 to TRBJ2-7; the D gene is possibly TRBD1 (8 bases). Germline V gives CDR1 SGHDT, CDR2 YYEEEE. The CDR3 is made up of 13 amino acids. The DNA of the CDR3 is TGTGCCATCAGCACAGGGGGGGCCTACGAGCAGTACTTC. It specifies CAISTGGAYEQYF.

This clone showed up just once. The V and J genes are TRBV5-1 and TRBJ2-1, with 12 bases fitting TRBD1. There are 14 residues in the CDR3. Losses at the gene ends were 7 bases for V and 4 bases for J; bases not matched to a gene: 3. CDR1 SGHRS and CDR2 YFSETQ come from the germline V gene. CDR3 sequence reads: CASGGQGAYNEQFF. The CDR3 nucleotides read TGCGCCAGCGGGGGACAGGGGGCTTACAATGAGCAGTTCTTC. The whole variable domain, remainder taken from reference TRBV5-1 and TRBJ2-1, is KAGVTQTPRYLIKTRGQQVTLSCSPISGHRSVSWYQQTPGQGLQFLFEYFSETQRNKGNFPGRFSGRQFSNSRSEMNVSTLELGDSALYLCASGGQGAYNEQFFGPGTRLTVL.

The count of this clone is one. At the DNA level, this CDR3 is encoded by other sequences in the same sample as well. CDR3 loop: CASSLGQGLTNEKLFF. DNA for the CDR3: TGTGCCAGCAGCTTAGGTCAGGGACTAACTAATGAAAAACTGTTTTTT. The rearrangement uses TRBV7-2 and TRBJ1-4; D is possibly TRBD1 (5 bases). V lost 1 base and J lost 1, with 10 bases in between. This CDR3 has 16 amino acids. Per germline, CDR1 SGHTA and CDR2 FQGNSA. The full variable domain, rest sourced from reference TRBV7-2 and TRBJ1-4, is GAGVSQSPSNKVTEKGKDVELRCDPISGHTALYWYRQSLGQGLEFLIYFQGNSAPDKSGLPSDRFSAERTGGSVSTLTIQRTQQEDSAVYLCASSLGQGLTNEKLFFGSGTQLSVL.

CDR3 sequence reads: CASGANTGANTEAFF. In DNA, the CDR3 is TGCGCCAGCGGAGCCAATACAGGAGCGAACACTGAAGCTTTCTTT. The rearrangement links TRBV5-1 to TRBJ1-1, with a tentative D call TRBD1 (5 bases). Trimming removed 7 bases from V and 1 base from J, with 17 bases in between. The germline V gene has CDR1 SGHRS and CDR2 YFSETQ. This CDR3 has 15 amino acids.

V gene TRBV10-2 combines with J gene TRBJ2-1, with 13 bases fitting TRBD2. The V gene end was trimmed by 7 bases and the J gene end by 4 bases; junction bases not matched to a gene: 1. CDR3 length: 14 amino acids. Germline V gene lookup returns CDR1 WSHSY and CDR2 SAAADI. CDR3 protein: CASKLAGGYNEQFF. Written as DNA, the CDR3 is TGCGCCAGCAAACTAGCGGGAGGGTACAATGAGCAGTTCTTC.

The V gene is TRBV28, the J gene TRBJ2-2, with D possibly TRBD2 on 5 matching bases. V lost 7 bases, J lost 4 bases, and 16 bases lay in between. The CDR3 covers 15 residues. Germline V gene data show CDR1 as MDHEN and CDR2 as SYDVKM. DNA of the CDR3: TGTGCCAGCAAGGGCGGGCGCCTAGGCACCGGGGAGCTGTTTTTT. It specifies CASKGGRLGTGELFF.

V gene TRBV5-5 combines with J gene TRBJ1-2, with 9 bases matching TRBD1. V shed 1 base, J shed 2 bases, and the junction held 3 bases outside the gene matches. Germline CDR1 SGHKS, CDR2 YYEKEE (reference sequence). This CDR3 region has 15 residues. The DNA of the CDR3 is TGTGCCAGCAGCTTGCTAGGGACAGGGAACTATGGCTACACCTTC. Protein sequence: CASSLLGTGNYGYTF.

The chain couples TRBV6-1 to TRBJ2-7, with TRBD1 identical over 7 bases. Germline V gene lookup returns CDR1 MNHNS and CDR2 SASEGT. After removal of 7 bases from V and 4 bases from J, the junction contained 13 bases not matched to a gene. The length of the CDR3 is 15 residues. The chain's CDR3 is CASKLLQTGWYEQYF. CDR3 nucleotides: TGTGCCAGCAAATTATTACAGACAGGGTGGTACGAGCAGTACTTC.

CDR3 sequence (DNA): TGCGCCAGCAGCCCCCAGGGACAGGGAGCCGCCGGGGAGCTGTTTTTT. Protein product: CASSPQGQGAAGELFF. V gene TRBV5-1 combines with J gene TRBJ2-2; 9 bases agree with TRBD1. The CDR3 runs 16 residues. Looked up from germline, CDR1 is SGHRS and CDR2 is YFSETQ. The V gene end was trimmed by 4 bases and the J gene end by 6 bases; junction bases not matched to a gene: 10.

The rearrangement uses TRBV5-1 and TRBJ2-1; 9 positions agree with TRBD2. V shed 4 bases, J shed 4 bases, and the junction held 6 bases outside the gene matches. Germline loops: CDR1 SGHRS, CDR2 YFSETQ. This CDR3 contains 15 residues. The CDR3 region has the DNA TGCGCCAGCAGCCGTAGCGGGAGCGAGTACAATGAGCAGTTCTTC. It encodes CASSRSGSEYNEQFF.

The V gene is TRBV7-2, the J gene TRBJ1-1; D remains ambiguous. Germline-derived CDR1 and CDR2 are SGHTA and FQGNSA. Trimming stripped 1 base from V and 1 base from J, with 4 bases between. The CDR3 totals 13 residues. The CDR3 DNA reads as TGTGCCAGCAGCTTAGGACAGAACACTGAAGCTTTCTTT. Translation: CASSLGQNTEAFF.

The chain links TRBV18 to TRBJ2-1, with 8 bases fitting TRBD1. The germline gives CDR1 KGHSH, CDR2 LQKENI. Losses at the gene ends were 2 bases for V and 8 bases for J; bases not matched to a gene: 2. The length of the CDR3 is 13 residues. The DNA of the CDR3 is TGTGCCAGCTCACCAGGACAGGGCTATGAGCAGTTCTTC. This codes for CASSPGQGYEQFF. Based on the CDR3 plus reference TRBV18 and TRBJ2-1, the full variable domain is NAGVMQNPRHLVRRRGQEARLRCSPMKGHSHVYWYRQLPEEGLKFMVYLQKENIIDESGMPKERFSAEFPKEGPSILRIQQVVRGDSAAYFCASSPGQGYEQFFGPGTRLTVL.

This chain joins TRBV28 and TRBJ1-4, with 7 bases matching TRBD1. The length of the CDR3 is 16 residues. The germline gives CDR1 MDHEN, CDR2 SYDVKM. Trimming took 2 bases from V and 4 from J; bases not matched to a gene: 7. In DNA, the CDR3 is TGTGCCAGCAGTTTACCGGACAGGAGGCTTAATGAAAAACTGTTTTTT. Its protein is CASSLPDRRLNEKLFF.

CDR3 in DNA: TGTGCCAGCGGAGGACAGGGAACCTACGAGCAGTACTTC. It codes for CASGGQGTYEQYF. The J gene is TRBJ2-7, the V gene TRBV6-1, with 8 bases lining up with TRBD1. Germline V CDR1 and CDR2: MNHNS, SASEGT. This CDR3 comprises 13 residues. V dropped 8 bases and J dropped 2; count of bases not matched to a gene: 5.

The chain carries TRBV5-4 and TRBJ2-7; the match to TRBD1 covers 9 bases. Trimming at V came to 4 bases and at J to 5 bases, leaving 7 bases not matched to a gene. The CDR3 contains 14 residues. From germline, CDR1 is SGHNT and CDR2 YYREEE (reference sequence). DNA for the CDR3: TGTGCCAGCAGCACCGGGACAGGGTGGAACGAGCAGTACTTC. Translating it yields CASSTGTGWNEQYF.

The genes are TRBV18 and TRBJ1-1, with D perhaps matching TRBD1 (6 bases). The germline V gene has CDR1 KGHSH and CDR2 LQKENI. With 3 bases removed from V and 7 bases from J, the gap between germline ends came to 18 bases. This CDR3 comprises 15 residues. The CDR3 reads CASSPPMTGNIEAFF. The CDR3 DNA is TGTGCCAGCTCACCGCCTATGACAGGAAATATTGAAGCTTTCTTT.

The chain links TRBV7-2 to TRBJ2-7, with a possible D match to TRBD1 (5 bases). This CDR3 comprises 16 residues. The V end lost 1 base, the J end lost 6 bases, and 19 bases lay between the germline ends. Germline V gene data show CDR1 as SGHTA and CDR2 as FQGNSA. The CDR3 is CASSLGQGRWKAEQYF. The CDR3 DNA sequence: TGTGCCAGCAGCTTAGGGCAGGGAAGGTGGAAGGCCGAGCAGTACTTC.

The chain uses TRBV4-3 and TRBJ1-3; tentative D call: TRBD1 (5 bases). This CDR3 is 15 amino acids long. V was pared by 0 bases and J by 7 bases, with 13 bases between. Germline V gene sequence: CDR1 LGHNA, CDR2 YSLEER. The CDR3 loop is CASSQDFLRGNTIYF. The CDR3 coding sequence is TGCGCCAGCAGCCAAGATTTCCTCCGGGGGAACACCATATATTTT.